This is a list of T cell receptor beta chains from one sample in a study of cytomegalovirus exposure and HLA in healthy donors. Assay used: immunoSEQ multiplex PCR; TCRdb lists only in-frame clones, some missing. Among 140,000 or so clones listed, roughly four fifths were seen once. The sequenced sample consisted of PBMCs. These receptors originate from a male donor in good health and CMV-seronegative. Both conserved end residues are part of each CDR3. A D gene is named only where the DNA matches it firmly. The listing skips clone size in some rows; elsewhere it reads once, few, many or a size class.

CDR3nt: TGTGCCAGCAGTCCGGCGGGCCACTACACAGATACGCAGTATTTT; CDR3aa: CASSPAGHYTDTQYF; abundance: NA; j_gene: TRBJ2-3; len: 15; v_gene: TRBV28; d_gene: NA
CDR3nt: TGCACCAGCAGCCAAGATAAGGACACGGAGACCCAGTACTTC; CDR3aa: CTSSQDKDTETQYF; abundance: once; j_gene: TRBJ2-5; len: 14; v_gene: TRBV1; d_gene: NA
CDR3nt: TGTGCCTGGAGTGACGGGGGATCCTACGAGCAGTACTTC; CDR3aa: CAWSDGGSYEQYF; abundance: few; j_gene: TRBJ2-7; len: 13; v_gene: TRBV30; d_gene: NA
CDR3nt: TGCGCCACCCACTTCGCTGGGAGAAGTGGTGAGCAGTTCTTC; CDR3aa: CATHFAGRSGEQFF; abundance: NA; j_gene: TRBJ2-1; len: 14; v_gene: TRBV27; d_gene: NA
CDR3nt: TGTGCCAGCAGTGGGGACAGGGTTAGCTACACCTTC; CDR3aa: CASSGDRVSYTF; abundance: NA; j_gene: TRBJ1-2; len: 12; v_gene: TRBV6-9; d_gene: TRBD1
CDR3nt: TGTGCCAGCAGCTTAGGTCCAGGGGGCACTGAAGCTTTCTTT; CDR3aa: CASSLGPGGTEAFF; abundance: NA; j_gene: TRBJ1-1; len: 14; v_gene: TRBV7-6; d_gene: TRBD1
CDR3nt: TGTGCCAGCAGCTCAGCGCTCGAAGAGACCCAGTACTTC; CDR3aa: CASSSALEETQYF; abundance: few; j_gene: TRBJ2-5; len: 13; v_gene: TRBV11-2; d_gene: NA
CDR3nt: TGTGCCAGCTGGATTGACGGGACAGGGGCCTACGAGCAGTACTTC; CDR3aa: CASWIDGTGAYEQYF; abundance: NA; j_gene: TRBJ2-7; len: 15; v_gene: TRBV2; d_gene: TRBD1
CDR3nt: TGCGCCAGCAGCCAAGCGACTAGCGGGGGCGAGACCCAGTACTTC; CDR3aa: CASSQATSGGETQYF; abundance: NA; j_gene: TRBJ2-5; len: 15; v_gene: TRBV4-1; d_gene: TRBD2
CDR3nt: TGTGCCAGCAGCGAACGGCTACAGGGGGCTGGTGGCTACACCTTC; CDR3aa: CASSERLQGAGGYTF; abundance: NA; j_gene: TRBJ1-2; len: 15; v_gene: TRBV5-4; d_gene: TRBD1
CDR3nt: TGTGCCAGTAGTACCCAAGCTACTCCTAACTATGGCTACACCTTC; CDR3aa: CASSTQATPNYGYTF; abundance: NA; j_gene: TRBJ1-2; len: 15; v_gene: TRBV19; d_gene: NA
CDR3nt: TGCGCCAGCAGCTTATCAGGGTCGAACACTGAAGCTTTCTTT; CDR3aa: CASSLSGSNTEAFF; abundance: NA; j_gene: TRBJ1-1; len: 14; v_gene: TRBV5-1; d_gene: NA
CDR3nt: TGTGCCATCAGTGAGTCGACTGGACAGAGCTTC; CDR3aa: CAISESTGQSF; abundance: NA; j_gene: TRBJ2-7; len: 11; v_gene: TRBV10-3; d_gene: NA
CDR3nt: TGTGCCAGCAGTTTAAGGGCAGGGGGCTTCTACGAGCAGTACTTC; CDR3aa: CASSLRAGGFYEQYF; abundance: NA; j_gene: TRBJ2-7; len: 15; v_gene: TRBV27; d_gene: TRBD1
CDR3nt: TGCAGTGCCGTTTTCAGGGATGGCTACACCTTC; CDR3aa: CSAVFRDGYTF; abundance: NA; j_gene: TRBJ1-2; len: 11; v_gene: TRBV20-1; d_gene: NA
CDR3nt: TGCGCCAGCAGCTTGAGTGGAGGGTGTAGCACTGAAGCTTTCTTT; CDR3aa: CASSLSGGCSTEAFF; abundance: NA; j_gene: TRBJ1-1; len: 15; v_gene: TRBV5-1; d_gene: NA
CDR3nt: TGTGCCAGCAGCTTTGACAGTGCGAACACCGGGGAGCTGTTTTTT; CDR3aa: CASSFDSANTGELFF; abundance: few; j_gene: TRBJ2-2; len: 15; v_gene: TRBV7-2; d_gene: NA
CDR3nt: TGTGCCAGCACCCCGAGGGGGGGATTCAATGAGCAGTTCTTC; CDR3aa: CASTPRGGFNEQFF; abundance: few; j_gene: TRBJ2-1; len: 14; v_gene: TRBV2; d_gene: NA
CDR3nt: TGTGCCAGCAGCGCAGGGAATTTGAGAACTGAAGCTTTCTTT; CDR3aa: CASSAGNLRTEAFF; abundance: NA; j_gene: TRBJ1-1; len: 14; v_gene: TRBV5-4; d_gene: NA
CDR3nt: TGTGCCAGCAGCTTAGGCGTGGGGGGGCTTAATGAGCAGTTCTTC; CDR3aa: CASSLGVGGLNEQFF; abundance: NA; j_gene: TRBJ2-1; len: 15; v_gene: TRBV7-8; d_gene: NA
CDR3nt: TGTGCCAGCAGCTTGTCAGGACAGGGAAGGACCCAGTACTTC; CDR3aa: CASSLSGQGRTQYF; abundance: NA; j_gene: TRBJ2-5; len: 14; v_gene: TRBV5-4; d_gene: TRBD1
CDR3nt: TGTGCCAGCAGCCAGAGACGACAGACAGAGCAGTTCTTC; CDR3aa: CASSQRRQTEQFF; abundance: NA; j_gene: TRBJ2-1; len: 13; v_gene: TRBV4-2; d_gene: NA